This T cell receptor (beta chain) appears in the sequencing data of a study of T cells in Graves' hyperthyroidism and ophthalmopathy. RNA transcripts served as the template for amplifying TCR beta CDR3 regions. When the TCR CDR3 underwent first-round RT-PCR, the HTBI primer set was used. One entry per CDR3 protein results from TCRdb running MiXCR on the multiplex PCR reads. In the table there are about 560,000 distinct CDR3 sequences, about a sixth of which are singletons. For this clonotype: Antigen specificity is unknown.

Study results and limitations: A model of 13 V-J features distinguished ophthalmopathy from stable hyperthyroidism.

The CDR3 runs 15 residues. The germline gives CDR1 SGHVS, CDR2 FQNEAQ. Trimming removed 4 bases at V and 8 bases at J, with 20 bases between. Diagnoses rested on clinical symptoms, serum thyroxine and TRAb, thyroid ultrasound and orbital computed tomography. Over 9 ml of fresh peripheral blood supplied the PBMCs. This receptor was identified in a woman aged 18-29 years with Graves' hyperthyroidism. The source material was blood. This chain connects TRBV7-8 to TRBJ1-1; D is perhaps TRBD1 (6 bases). For the CDR3, the DNA is TGTGCCAGCAGCTACAGGGTAGGAGCTATATTAGAAGCTTTCTTT. Translating gives CASSYRVGAILEAFF. Based on the CDR3 plus reference TRBV7-8 and TRBJ1-1, the full variable domain is GAGVSQSPRYKVAKRGQDVALRCDPISGHVSLFWYQQALGQGPEFLTYFQNEAQLDKSGLPSDRFFAERPEGSVSTLKIQRTQQEDSAVYLCASSYRVGAILEAFFGQGTRLTVV.